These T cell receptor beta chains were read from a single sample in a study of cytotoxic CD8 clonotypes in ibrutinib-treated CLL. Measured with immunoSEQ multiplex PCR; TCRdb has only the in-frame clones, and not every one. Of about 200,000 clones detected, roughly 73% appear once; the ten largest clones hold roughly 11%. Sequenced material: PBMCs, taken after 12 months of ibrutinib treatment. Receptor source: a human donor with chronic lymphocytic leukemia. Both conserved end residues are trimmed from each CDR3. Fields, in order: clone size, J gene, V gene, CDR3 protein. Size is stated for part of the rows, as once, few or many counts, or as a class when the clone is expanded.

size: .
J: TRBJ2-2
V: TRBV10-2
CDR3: ASRAPGGSGRLYGELF

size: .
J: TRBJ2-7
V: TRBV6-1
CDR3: ASSAGTGGSYEQY

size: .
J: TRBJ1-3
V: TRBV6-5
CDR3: ASTRGEGSNTIY

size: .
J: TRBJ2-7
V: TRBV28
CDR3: ASSTGGSTYEQY

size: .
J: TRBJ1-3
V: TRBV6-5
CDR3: ASSNGGSGNTIY

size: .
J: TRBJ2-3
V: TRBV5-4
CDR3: ASSFGGGSDTQY

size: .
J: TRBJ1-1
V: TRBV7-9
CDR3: ASSPRPPGTDTEAF

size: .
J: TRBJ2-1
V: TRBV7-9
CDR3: ASRDKIERAPRNEQF

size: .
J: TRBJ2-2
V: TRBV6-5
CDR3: ASSLGEGLTGELF

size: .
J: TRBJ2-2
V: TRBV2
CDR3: ASKGTSGGRPNTGELF

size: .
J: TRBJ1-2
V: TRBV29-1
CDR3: SVLTGNNYGYT

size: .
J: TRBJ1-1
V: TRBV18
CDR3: ASSPSEGSTEAF

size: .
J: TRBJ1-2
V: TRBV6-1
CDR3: ASSEFPQANYGYT

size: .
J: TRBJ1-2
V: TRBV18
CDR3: ASSHGTGSGYT

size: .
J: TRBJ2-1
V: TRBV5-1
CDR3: ASSPSSAHVDEQF

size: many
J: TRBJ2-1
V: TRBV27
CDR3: ASSSDASSYNEQF

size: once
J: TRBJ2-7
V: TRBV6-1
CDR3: ASSELVRRLQGLEQY

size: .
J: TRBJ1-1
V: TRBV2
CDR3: ASRGDRLEAEAF

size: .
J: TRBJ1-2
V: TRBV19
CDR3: ATSWDHGQVSIYGYT

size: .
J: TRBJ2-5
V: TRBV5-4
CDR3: ASSLQGQETQY

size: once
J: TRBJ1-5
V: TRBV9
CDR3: ASSVAGGDQPQH

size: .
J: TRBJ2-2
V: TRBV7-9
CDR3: ASSLVRVAGNTGELF

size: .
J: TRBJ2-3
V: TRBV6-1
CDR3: ASSETDRPDTQY

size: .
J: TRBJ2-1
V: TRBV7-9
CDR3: ASSVLAGGVNNEQF

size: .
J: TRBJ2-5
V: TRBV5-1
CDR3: ASSLATSGPQETQY

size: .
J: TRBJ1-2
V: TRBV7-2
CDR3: ASSLSTGGGYT

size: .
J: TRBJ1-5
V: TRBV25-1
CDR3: ASSTSGTGGSQPQH

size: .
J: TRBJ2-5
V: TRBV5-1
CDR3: ASSPQGLQETQY

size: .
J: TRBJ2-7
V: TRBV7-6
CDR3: ASSRQTRGLPNEQY

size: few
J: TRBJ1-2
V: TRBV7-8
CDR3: ASSLGQQNGYT

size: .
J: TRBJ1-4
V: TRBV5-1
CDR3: ASSGGATNEKLF

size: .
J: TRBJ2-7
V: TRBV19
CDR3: ASSEQGGYEQY